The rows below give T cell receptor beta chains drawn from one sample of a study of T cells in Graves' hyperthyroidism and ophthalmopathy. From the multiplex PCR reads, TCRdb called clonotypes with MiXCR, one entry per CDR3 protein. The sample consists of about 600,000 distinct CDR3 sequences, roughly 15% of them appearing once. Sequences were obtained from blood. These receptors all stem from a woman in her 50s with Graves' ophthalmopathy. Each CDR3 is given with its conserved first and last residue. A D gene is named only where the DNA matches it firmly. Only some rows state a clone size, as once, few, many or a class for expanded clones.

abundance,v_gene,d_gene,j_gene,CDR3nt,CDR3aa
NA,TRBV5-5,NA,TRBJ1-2,TGTGCCAGCGAAACAGGCTACACCTTC,CASETGYTF
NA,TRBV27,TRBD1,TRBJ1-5,TGTGCCAGCAGTAGGACAGGGGCGGGTTTGCAGCCCCAGCATTTT,CASSRTGAGLQPQHF
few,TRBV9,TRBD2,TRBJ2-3,TGTGCCAGCAGCGTAGGTGCGGGGGACACAGATACGCAGTATTTT,CASSVGAGDTDTQYF
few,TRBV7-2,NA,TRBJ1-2,TGTGCCAGCAGCTTAGTAAAGGGGCACTATGGCTACACCTTC,CASSLVKGHYGYTF
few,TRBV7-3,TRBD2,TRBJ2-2,TGTGCCAGCAGCTTAAACGGACTAGCGCCACTTAACACCGGGGAGCTGTTTTTT,CASSLNGLAPLNTGELFF
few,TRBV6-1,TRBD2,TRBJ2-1,TGTGCCAGCAGCCCTAAATTTCTAGCGGGATCATCCTACAATGAGCAGTTCTTC,CASSPKFLAGSSYNEQFF
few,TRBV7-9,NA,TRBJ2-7,TGTGCCAGCAGCCTCGAGGGGGGGGTGGTGTACGAGCAGTACTTC,CASSLEGGVVYEQYF
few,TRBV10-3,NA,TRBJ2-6,TGTGCCATCAGAACCCAGGACAAGCTCTCTGGGGCCAACGTCCTGACTTTC,CAIRTQDKLSGANVLTF
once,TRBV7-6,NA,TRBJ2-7,TGTGCCAGCGGCTTAGTAGTTCCTTTCAATGAGCAGTACTTC,CASGLVVPFNEQYF
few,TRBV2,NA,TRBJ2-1,TGTGCCAGCACCTATTCGACCCAAAGGATTCTCAATGAGCAGTTCTTC,CASTYSTQRILNEQFF
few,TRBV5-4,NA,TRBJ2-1,TGTGCCAGCAAGGTGGAGAGTAGCTCCTACAATGAGCAGTTCTTC,CASKVESSSYNEQFF
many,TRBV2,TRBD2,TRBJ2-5,TGTGCCAGCAGTGAGGGGGGGCGGGGGGTAGAGACCCAGTACTTC,CASSEGGRGVETQYF
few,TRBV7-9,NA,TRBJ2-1,TGTGCCAGCAGCTTACTCCGCGAGGGGGTGTTGTTCTTC,CASSLLREGVLFF
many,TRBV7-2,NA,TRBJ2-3,TGTGCCAGCAGCAAAAATCCAGGGGGCACAGATACGCAGTATTTT,CASSKNPGGTDTQYF
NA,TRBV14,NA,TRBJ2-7,TGTGCCAGCAGCCAAGTAGTCTCCTACGAGCAGTACTTC,CASSQVVSYEQYF
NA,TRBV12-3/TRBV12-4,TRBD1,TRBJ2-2,TGTGCCAGCAGGACCGGGACAGACACCGGGGAGCTGTTTTTT,CASRTGTDTGELFF
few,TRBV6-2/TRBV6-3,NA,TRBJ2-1,TGTGCCAGCAGTTACGGAGGTCTCCCCAATGAGCAGCTCTTC,CASSYGGLPNEQLF
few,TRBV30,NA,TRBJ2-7,TGTGCCTGGAGTAGCCCTCCCTACGAGCAGTACTTC,CAWSSPPYEQYF
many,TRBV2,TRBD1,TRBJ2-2,TGTGCCAGCAGTGAGTTAACAGGGGCGAACACCGGGGAGCTGTTTTTT,CASSELTGANTGELFF
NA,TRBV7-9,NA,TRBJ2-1,TGTGCCAGCAGCTTACCGTGGCAGGGATACAATGAGCAGTTCTTC,CASSLPWQGYNEQFF
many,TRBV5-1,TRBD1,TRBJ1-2,TGCGCCAGCAGCCCCAGGACAGGGGGCTGGGAAAACTATGGCTACACCTTC,CASSPRTGGWENYGYTF
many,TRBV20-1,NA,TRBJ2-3,TGCAGTGCTAGAAAACGGGACTTTAGTTATACAGATACGCAGTATTTT,CSARKRDFSYTDTQYF
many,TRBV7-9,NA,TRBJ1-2,TGTGCCAGCAGCCGACCGCAGGGAAACTATGGCTACACCTTC,CASSRPQGNYGYTF
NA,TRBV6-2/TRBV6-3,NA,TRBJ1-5,TGTGCCAGCGGAATGAATCAGCCCCAGCATTTT,CASGMNQPQHF
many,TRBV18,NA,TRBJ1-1,TGTGCCAGCTCACCAGGGAGGACAAACCGGGACACTGAAGCTTTCTTT,CASSPGRTNRDTEAFF
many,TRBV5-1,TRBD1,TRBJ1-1,TGCGCCAGCAGCTTGCATAGCCCACAGGGGTATGGGAACACTGAAGCTTTCTTT,CASSLHSPQGYGNTEAFF
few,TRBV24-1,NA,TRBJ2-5,TGTGCCACCGGTGGGGCAGGGGAAGAGACCCAGTACTTC,CATGGAGEETQYF
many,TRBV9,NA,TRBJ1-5,TGTGCCAGCAGCGTAGGGGCTTTAAATCAGCCCCAGCATTTT,CASSVGALNQPQHF
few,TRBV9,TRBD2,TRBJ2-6,TGTGCCAGCAGCAAGAGCGGGAGTTCTGGCTCTGGGGCCAACGTCCTGACTTTC,CASSKSGSSGSGANVLTF